A selection of T cell receptor beta chains follows, all from one sample in a study of regulatory T cells in long-lasting Graves disease. One entry per CDR3 protein results from TCRdb running MiXCR on the multiplex PCR reads. Altogether under 300,000 distinct CDR3 sequences are present, around 19% being singletons, with the ten largest covering approximately 20%. The material sequenced was peripheral blood mononuclear cells (PBMCs), taken at new diagnosis, from a patient treated with antithyroid drugs. The receptors originated from a female donor with Graves disease. Each CDR3 is given without its conserved first and last residue. Fields, in order: V gene, CDR3 protein.

v_call: TRBV7-3
cdr3_aa: ASSQDWNTEAF

v_call: TRBV7-9
cdr3_aa: ASSLAMTEVLPYEQY

v_call: TRBV2
cdr3_aa: ASSAGTSGRGTYNEQF

v_call: TRBV3-1
cdr3_aa: ASSPTSGSTDTQY

v_call: TRBV12-5
cdr3_aa: ASGWGTGGETQY

v_call: TRBV4-1
cdr3_aa: ASSLSGGSGANVLT

v_call: TRBV7-3
cdr3_aa: ASSLGPLTYNEQF

v_call: TRBV20-1
cdr3_aa: SARTPGDTQY

v_call: TRBV7-3
cdr3_aa: ASSLSWGTEQF

v_call: TRBV10-1
cdr3_aa: ASSESRARTSGSGEQF

v_call: TRBV15
cdr3_aa: ATVSVYNEQF

v_call: TRBV9
cdr3_aa: ASSVGPRYNEQF

v_call: TRBV12-3/TRBV12-4
cdr3_aa: ASRLAGGPYNEQF

v_call: TRBV18
cdr3_aa: ASSSGTVDGSPLH

v_call: TRBV4-3
cdr3_aa: ASSQEGTGAGTEAF

v_call: TRBV12-3/TRBV12-4
cdr3_aa: ASSTRTGGTEAF

v_call: TRBV9
cdr3_aa: ASSPRQPNTEAF

v_call: TRBV18
cdr3_aa: ASSPPGQFYEQY

v_call: TRBV6-2/TRBV6-3
cdr3_aa: ASRSTGYGYT

v_call: TRBV28
cdr3_aa: ASSPPHSVDEQF

v_call: TRBV18
cdr3_aa: ASSLASNTGELF

v_call: TRBV7-3
cdr3_aa: ASSFTRQGKNTQY

v_call: TRBV6-2/TRBV6-3
cdr3_aa: ASSQPLGRAPFNEQF

v_call: TRBV6-1
cdr3_aa: ASRVGTQAKNIQY

v_call: TRBV9
cdr3_aa: ASSVGRRGEKLF

v_call: TRBV18
cdr3_aa: ASSLNRASNSPLH

v_call: TRBV11-1
cdr3_aa: ASSSRRTGVTGELF

v_call: TRBV5-1
cdr3_aa: ASSLEANEKLF

v_call: TRBV12-3/TRBV12-4
cdr3_aa: ASSTRGGKAF

v_call: TRBV7-2
cdr3_aa: ASSLEAAGWETQY

v_call: TRBV30
cdr3_aa: AWSLGATYEQY

v_call: TRBV5-4
cdr3_aa: ASSSLSGGTQETQY

v_call: TRBV6-2/TRBV6-3
cdr3_aa: ASSYPGARDYGYT

v_call: TRBV20-1
cdr3_aa: SAESDSGTPETQY

v_call: TRBV20-1
cdr3_aa: SARVGGNSPLH

v_call: TRBV11-2
cdr3_aa: ASSSYKATGELF

v_call: TRBV24-1
cdr3_aa: ATSDPGQTTDTQY

v_call: TRBV5-1
cdr3_aa: ASSWGTGNYGYT

v_call: TRBV6-1
cdr3_aa: ASSIQGTSTDTQY

v_call: TRBV4-1
cdr3_aa: ASSITGGASYNSPLH

v_call: TRBV11-2
cdr3_aa: ASSPDRVLEKLF

v_call: TRBV20-1
cdr3_aa: SARNPGTSGREWDEQF

v_call: TRBV6-1
cdr3_aa: ASRLDRGISYEQY

v_call: TRBV20-1
cdr3_aa: SATDGDSSQPQH

v_call: TRBV6-1
cdr3_aa: ASKATGAPLALLEQF

v_call: TRBV14
cdr3_aa: ASSQEYWSTSTDTQY

v_call: TRBV20-1
cdr3_aa: SARDIAGKYEQF

v_call: TRBV2
cdr3_aa: ASSEARSISNEKLF

v_call: TRBV5-1
cdr3_aa: ASSSDANQPQH

v_call: TRBV28
cdr3_aa: ASSTIGGVDEQF

v_call: TRBV6-2/TRBV6-3
cdr3_aa: ASRPGLAADTQY

v_call: TRBV12-3/TRBV12-4
cdr3_aa: ASSNLQGSGGNIQY